This TCR beta chain originates from a study of shared clonotypes between healthy human individuals. Study-level results: Sequencing depth was predicted to influence how clonotypes are shared among donors. Only blood was sampled, and tissue TCR repertoires likely differ from blood ones.

In regard to this clone: Its target is unknown.

CDR3 length: 15 residues. V was pared by 3 bases and J by 8 bases, with 19 bases between. CDR1 GTSNPN and CDR2 SVGIG come from the germline V gene (reference sequence). Naive CD4+ cells were CD45RA-selected; the remaining cells were memory. Genomic DNA of every subset was divided equally among multiple immunoSEQ plates. Sequenced by immunoSEQ multiplex PCR; TCRdb stores in-frame clones only, minus some. The sample lists 950,000 to 1,300,000 clones, about 76% seen once, with 1.4% in the top ten. The sequenced sample was memory CD4+ T cells sorted from blood. The subset: CD45RA-negative fraction. This receptor was identified in a young man in good health. The chain has TRBV30 and TRBJ1-4; D may be TRBD1 (6 bases). CDR3 DNA sequence: TGTGCCTGGAGCCGAGACACAGGGAAGGGAGAAAAACTGTTTTTT. Translation gives CAWSRDTGKGEKLFF. The full variable domain, in which reference TRBV30 and TRBJ1-4 provide the parts outside the CDR3, is SQTIHQWPATLVQPVGSPLSLECTVEGTSNPNLYWYRQAAGRGLQLLFYSVGIGQISSEVPQNLSASRPQDRQFILSSKKLLLSDSGFYLCAWSRDTGKGEKLFFGSGTQLSVL.